Listed below are T cell receptor beta chains from one sample, sequenced in a study of blood T cell repertoires in COVID-19. TCRdb keeps only in-frame clones here, not all; method: immunoSEQ multiplex PCR. The sample records 200,000 to 250,000 clones, roughly 80% being singletons. Sequencing was performed on PBMCs or T cells enriched from blood (not recorded which). The receptor source for this set is a woman aged 40 to 55 who had been exposed to COVID-19. The CDR3 runs from the conserved cysteine through the conserved F or W. A D gene is named only where the DNA matches it firmly. Where a row states a size, it is once, few, many or the class of an expanded clone; other rows omit it.

V gene	clone size	D gene	J gene	CDR3 protein	CDR3 DNA
TRBV10-2	.	.	TRBJ1-3	CASSVGQTSGNTIYF	TGCGCCAGCAGTGTAGGACAAACGTCTGGAAACACCATATATTTT
TRBV19	.	.	TRBJ2-5	CASSIDLTHFQETQYF	TGTGCCAGTAGTATAGATCTAACCCACTTTCAAGAGACCCAGTACTTC
TRBV6-6	once	TRBD1	TRBJ2-3	CASSPGTGVSSTDTQYF	TGTGCCAGCAGTCCGGGGACAGGGGTGTCTAGCACAGATACGCAGTATTTT
TRBV6-6	.	TRBD2	TRBJ2-1	CASSQTSGGDEQFF	TGTGCCAGCAGTCAGACTAGCGGGGGTGATGAGCAGTTCTTC
TRBV20-1	.	.	TRBJ2-1	CSASSAGSSYNEQFF	TGCAGTGCTAGTTCCGCGGGAAGCTCCTACAATGAGCAGTTCTTC
TRBV5-1	.	TRBD2	TRBJ2-5	CASSLASGQETQYF	TGCGCCAGCAGCTTGGCTAGCGGCCAAGAGACCCAGTACTTC
TRBV28	.	TRBD2	TRBJ2-5	CASGAAGGPEETQYF	TGTGCCAGCGGGGCTGCGGGGGGTCCCGAGGAGACCCAGTACTTC
TRBV9	.	.	TRBJ2-1	CASSPGTYNEQFF	TGTGCCAGCAGCCCCGGGACCTACAATGAGCAGTTCTTC
TRBV7-9	.	.	TRBJ2-5	CASSYSRGAQETQYF	TGTGCCAGCAGCTATAGCCGGGGGGCCCAAGAGACCCAGTACTTC
TRBV29-1	once	TRBD1	TRBJ1-1	CSAGGRGTGDTEAFF	TGCAGCGCCGGGGGCCGGGGAACAGGGGACACTGAAGCTTTCTTT
TRBV30	.	TRBD2	TRBJ2-2	CAWSVRGVNTGELFF	TGTGCCTGGAGTGTACGGGGGGTGAACACCGGGGAGCTGTTTTTT
TRBV11-2	.	TRBD2	TRBJ2-2	CASSDGGVQELFF	TGTGCCAGCAGCGACGGGGGGGTCCAGGAGCTGTTTTTT
TRBV18	.	.	TRBJ1-1	CASLQSLNTEAFF	TGTGCCAGCTTACAGAGCCTTAACACTGAAGCTTTCTTT
TRBV18	few	.	TRBJ1-2	CASSRNRETARQPGYTF	TGTGCCAGCTCACGCAATAGAGAGACAGCCAGGCAACCTGGCTACACCTTC
TRBV19	once	.	TRBJ2-7	CASSIGGGGYEQYF	TGTGCCAGTAGTATTGGAGGAGGCGGCTACGAGCAGTACTTC
TRBV4-2	once	TRBD2	TRBJ2-3	CASSHSGGDTDTQYF	TGTGCCAGCAGCCATAGCGGGGGGGACACAGATACGCAGTATTTT
TRBV5-5	.	.	TRBJ1-1	CASSLYTTEAFF	TGTGCCAGCAGCTTGTACACCACTGAAGCTTTCTTT
TRBV3-1/TRBV3-2	.	TRBD1	TRBJ2-5	CASSRGTGGVETQYF	TGTGCCAGCAGCCGCGGGACAGGGGGCGTGGAGACCCAGTACTTC
TRBV2	few	.	TRBJ2-7	CASRYSDAEQYF	TGTGCCAGTAGATATAGCGATGCCGAGCAGTACTTC
TRBV2	.	TRBD1	TRBJ1-2	CASSHTGEYGYTF	TGTGCCAGCAGCCATACAGGGGAGTATGGCTACACCTTC
TRBV15	.	.	TRBJ1-6	CATSRDRSPLHF	TGTGCCACCAGCAGAGATCGTTCACCCCTCCACTTT
TRBV7-3	.	.	TRBJ2-6	CASSFSLTGANVLTF	TGTGCCAGCAGCTTTAGCCTTACCGGGGCCAACGTCCTGACTTTC
TRBV11-2	once	TRBD1	TRBJ1-2	CASSPTRTGGIYGYTF	TGTGCCAGCAGTCCTACCCGGACAGGGGGCATCTATGGCTACACCTTC
TRBV5-1	.	.	TRBJ1-4	CASSLPQGSEEKLFF	TGCGCCAGCAGCTTACCACAGGGATCTGAGGAAAAACTGTTTTTT
TRBV2	.	TRBD1	TRBJ1-2	CASSEGGQVVYGYTF	TGTGCCAGCAGTGAAGGGGGACAGGTGGTGTATGGCTACACCTTC
TRBV18	.	.	TRBJ1-6	CASTPGDNSPLHF	TGTGCCAGCACCCCAGGGGACAATTCACCCCTCCACTTT
TRBV12-5	.	TRBD1	TRBJ1-6	CASGLAGTELNSPLHF	TGTGCTAGTGGTTTGGCGGGGACAGAGCTTAATTCACCCCTCCACTTT
TRBV4-3	.	TRBD1	TRBJ1-2	CASSQGSTGGFGGYTF	TGCGCCAGCAGCCAAGGTTCGACAGGGGGCTTCGGGGGCTACACCTTC
TRBV4-1	.	.	TRBJ1-1	CASSQEGRGWGAFF	TGCGCCAGCAGCCAAGAAGGGAGGGGCTGGGGAGCTTTCTTT
TRBV5-1	.	.	TRBJ2-1	CASSLAGEGEQFF	TGCGCCAGCAGCTTGGCAGGGGAGGGTGAGCAGTTCTTC
TRBV6-5	.	.	TRBJ2-7	CASRGVADEQYF	TGTGCCAGCAGGGGGGTAGCGGACGAGCAGTACTTC
TRBV25-1	once	.	TRBJ1-2	CASSELSGGYTF	TGTGCCAGCAGTGAGCTCAGCGGTGGCTACACCTTC
TRBV6-6	.	TRBD2	TRBJ2-3	CASRASGGFTDTQYF	TGTGCCAGCAGGGCTAGCGGGGGGTTCACAGATACGCAGTATTTT
TRBV5-1	.	TRBD1	TRBJ1-2	CASSTGQGLYGYTF	TGCGCCAGCAGCACCGGACAGGGACTCTATGGCTACACCTTC
TRBV3-1/TRBV3-2	few	.	TRBJ2-1	CASSPDRYNEQFF	TGTGCCAGCAGCCCTGACAGATACAATGAGCAGTTCTTC
TRBV18	.	.	TRBJ1-2	CASSPDSRPRDGYTF	TGTGCCAGCTCACCAGATTCCAGGCCGCGCGATGGCTACACCTTC
TRBV11-3	.	.	TRBJ2-3	CASSLGTAFTDTQYF	TGTGCCAGCAGCTTAGGGACAGCTTTCACAGATACGCAGTATTTT
TRBV6-5	.	.	TRBJ1-2	CASSYSRARGSYTF	TGTGCCAGCAGTTACTCGAGGGCCAGGGGAAGCTACACCTTC
TRBV2	once	TRBD2	TRBJ2-5	CASSVTSGGQETQYF	TGTGCCAGCAGCGTAACTAGCGGGGGCCAAGAGACCCAGTACTTC
TRBV7-9	.	TRBD1	TRBJ1-1	CASSLYGQVEAFF	TGTGCCAGCAGCCTTTACGGACAGGTTGAAGCTTTCTTT
TRBV28	few	.	TRBJ1-2	CASSPGQIYGYTF	TGTGCCAGCAGTCCCGGACAGATCTATGGCTACACCTTC
TRBV7-8	.	.	TRBJ2-2	CASSLRATNTGELFF	TGTGCCAGCAGCTTGCGCGCAACGAACACCGGGGAGCTGTTTTTT
TRBV3-1/TRBV3-2	.	TRBD1	TRBJ1-2	CASSPDRADGYTF	TGTGCCAGCAGCCCAGACAGGGCGGATGGCTACACCTTC
TRBV28	.	TRBD2	TRBJ2-3	CASTSQRGTDTQYF	TGTGCCAGCACCTCCCAGCGGGGGACAGATACGCAGTATTTT
TRBV6-5	once	.	TRBJ1-4	CASTYGTGANEKLFF	TGTGCCAGCACCTACGGAACGGGGGCTAATGAAAAACTGTTTTTT
TRBV27	.	TRBD1	TRBJ1-2	CASKDRGFYGYTF	TGTGCCAGCAAGGACAGGGGGTTCTATGGCTACACCTTC
TRBV6-2/TRBV6-3	.	.	TRBJ2-7	CASSWTEAEQYF	TGTGCCAGCAGCTGGACAGAGGCCGAGCAGTACTTC